The T cell receptor (beta chain) described here comes from a study of spatial heterogeneity in lung cancer. Overall study: At a median of around 2 years after resection, follow-up PBMC samples were sequenced when available.

Broader study findings: Ubiquitous, expanded tumor-derived TCRs were more frequently observed in blood at resection than at follow-up.

This clonotype was observed a handful of times. Its matching antigen is unknown. Indicated time point: blood at routine non-recurrence follow-up after resection. The input material, whole RNA from tumor, nontumor lung or frozen PBMC, was sequenced unsorted. A distinct unique molecular identifier was carried by each TCR cDNA molecule. TCRdb reprocessed the 5' RACE reads via MiXCR and lists one record per CDR3 protein. The sample gives about 50,000 distinct CDR3 sequences, more than 6.5% of which show up once; around 36% is in the top ten. Germline CDR1 SGHRS, CDR2 YFSETQ. V was shortened by 2 bases and J by 0 bases, with 7 bases between the two germline ends. This CDR3 region has 14 residues.

Sequenced here: PBMCs, sampled at follow-up. The sequence derives from a female donor with early-stage non-small cell lung cancer. The rearrangement links TRBV5-1 to TRBJ2-3, with no clear D. The CDR3 region is CASSFNPSTDTQYF. Here the CDR3 DNA reads TGCGCCAGCAGCTTCAACCCAAGCACAGATACGCAGTATTTT.